This TCR beta chain was obtained from a study of cytomegalovirus exposure and HLA in healthy donors. The CDR3 is 15 residues long. CDR1 and CDR2 from the germline V gene are MNHNS and SASEGT. V lost 6 bases to trimming and J lost 3 bases, with 17 bases between them. PCR used 60 Vbeta primers and 13 Jbeta primers. Using immunoSEQ multiplex PCR, the repertoire was profiled, and TCRdb retains in-frame clones only, with some absent. The repertoire holds fewer than 200,000 clones, roughly 80% seen once, with approximately 0.8% in the top ten. The chain combines TRBV6-1 with TRBJ1-2, with D uncertain. This TCR was recovered from a woman under 30 in good health and CMV-seronegative. The sequencing input was PBMCs. This CDR3 reads CASRPSGGFHYGYTF. Here the CDR3 DNA reads TGTGCCAGCAGACCCAGCGGCGGGTTTCACTATGGCTACACCTTC.